Sequencing of this TCR beta chain was carried out in a study of CD8 T cells in ankylosing spondylitis. The study's findings and limits: Enrichment of disease-linked clones was reportedly significant in matched ankylosing spondylitis synovial fluid.

This clonotype is a singleton in its sample. As yet, its antigen is unknown. CDR3 length equals 16 residues. Germline V lookup: CDR1 DFQATT, CDR2 SNEGSKA (reference sequence). V gave up 6 bases and J gave up 4 bases, with 25 bases separating them. It was by quantitative 5'-RACE with molecular barcodes that TCR beta libraries were made. In TCRdb, the 5' RACE reads were re-called with MiXCR into one record per CDR3 protein. The sample holds about 140,000 distinct CDR3 sequences, around a third seen once. Sample: synovial fluid, either unsorted or a sorted T cell fraction (not recorded which). J is TRBJ2-7 and V is TRBV20-1; D is unresolved. This receptor was identified in a male donor with ankylosing spondylitis. CDR3 amino acids: CSASLLPAEGWYEQYF. The CDR3 DNA reads TGCAGTGCCTCCCTTCTCCCGGCCGAAGGTTGGTACGAGCAGTACTTC.